This paragraph covers one T cell receptor (beta chain) sequence. The V and J ends lost 5 bases and 5 bases respectively, with 16 bases between them. CDR1 and CDR2 (germline): SGHTA, FQGTGA. This CDR3 is 15 amino acids long. The sample comes from a study of blood T cells in healthy people across ages. Combining a sample-barcoded 5' primer with a J-beta primer mix, a second PCR ran for roughly 7 to 11 cycles. TCRdb analysed the 5' RACE reads with MiXCR anew, one entry per CDR3 protein. There are 890,000 or so distinct CDR3 sequences in the sample; approximately 59% occur only once, and about a quarter lies in the top ten.

Sequenced input: blood. This chain joins TRBV7-3 and TRBJ2-1; tentatively, D is TRBD1 or TRBD2 (6 bases each). This clonotype originated in a man between 25 and 39 years old in good health. The CDR3 here is CASSEQGGANNEQFF. The DNA of the CDR3 is TGTGCCAGCAGCGAACAGGGCGGGGCTAACAATGAGCAGTTCTTC. Full variable domain (rest looked up from reference TRBV7-3 and TRBJ2-1): GAGVSQTPSNKVTEKGKYVELRCDPISGHTALYWYRQSLGQGPEFLIYFQGTGAADDSGLPNDRFFAVRPEGSVSTLKIQRTERGDSAVYLCASSEQGGANNEQFFGPGTRLTVL.